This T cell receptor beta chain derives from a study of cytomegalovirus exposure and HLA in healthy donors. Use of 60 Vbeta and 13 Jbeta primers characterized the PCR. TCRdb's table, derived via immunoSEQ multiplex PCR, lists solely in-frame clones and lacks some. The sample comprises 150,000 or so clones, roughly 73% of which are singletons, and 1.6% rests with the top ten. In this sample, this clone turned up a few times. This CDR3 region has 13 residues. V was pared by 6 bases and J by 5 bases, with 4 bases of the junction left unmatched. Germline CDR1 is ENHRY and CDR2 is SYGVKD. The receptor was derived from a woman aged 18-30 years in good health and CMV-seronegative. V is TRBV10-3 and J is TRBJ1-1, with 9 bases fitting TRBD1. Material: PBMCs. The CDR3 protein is CAIRRDRETEAFF. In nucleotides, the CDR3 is TGTGCCATCAGAAGGGACAGGGAGACTGAAGCTTTCTTT.